The T cell receptor (beta chain) under discussion was sequenced for a study of cytomegalovirus exposure and HLA in healthy donors. Study-level background: Under 90% of more than 300 genotyped donors fell in the Caucasian-associated ancestry cluster.

60 Vbeta and 13 Jbeta primers were used in PCR. Assay: immunoSEQ multiplex PCR; the TCRdb copy retains only in-frame clones and omits some. This sample's table reports 70,000 or so clones. Overall study results and limits: The study assumed roughly uniform donor sequencing depth for presence/absence analyses. Within an earlier analysis, most TCR beta V segments proved productive either about 87% or about 30% of the time. It emerged from a later analysis that several of the most significant clusters appeared to be linked to common viral pathogens.

Note on this clone: Antigen unknown.

V was clipped by 5 bases and J by 4 bases; unmatched bases: 4. Germline CDR1 PRHDT, CDR2 FYEKMQ (reference sequence). The CDR3 runs 13 residues. Sequences were obtained from PBMCs. This rearrangement joins TRBV13 to TRBJ1-2; 7 bases are a match to TRBD1. This sequence originates from a man aged 40-49 years in good health and CMV-seronegative. CDR3 protein: CASSGDRGYGYTF. The DNA of the CDR3 is TGTGCCAGCAGCGGGGACAGAGGCTATGGCTACACCTTC.